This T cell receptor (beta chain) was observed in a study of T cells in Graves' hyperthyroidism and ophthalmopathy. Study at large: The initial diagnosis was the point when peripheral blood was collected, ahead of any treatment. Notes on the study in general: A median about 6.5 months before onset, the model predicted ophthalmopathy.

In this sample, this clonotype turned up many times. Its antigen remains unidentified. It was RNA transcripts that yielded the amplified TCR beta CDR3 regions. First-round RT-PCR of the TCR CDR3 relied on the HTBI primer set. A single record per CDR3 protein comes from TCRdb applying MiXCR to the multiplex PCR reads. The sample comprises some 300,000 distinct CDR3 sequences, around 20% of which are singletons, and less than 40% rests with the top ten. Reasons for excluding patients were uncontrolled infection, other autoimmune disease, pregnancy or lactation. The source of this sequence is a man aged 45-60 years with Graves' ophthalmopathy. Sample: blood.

In DNA, the CDR3 is TGTGCCAGCAGCTTAGCACACTCTGGGGCCAACGTCCTGACTTTC. This gives the protein CASSLAHSGANVLTF. This rearrangement joins TRBV7-8 to TRBJ2-6; no firm D call. This CDR3 comprises 15 residues. Trimming left V 0 bases short and J 0 bases short, with 3 bases between. CDR1 is SGHVS and CDR2 is FQNEAQ in the germline V gene.